This TCR beta chain was captured by sequencing in a study of blood T cell repertoires in COVID-19. About the research overall: Sites across the United States, Italy and Spain contributed samples from acute and convalescent COVID-19. The analysed material was cDNA or gDNA that came from T cells, B-cell-depleted T cells, or PBMCs.

Authors' analysis steps: Quantification of nucleated cells was approximated via reference gene primer amplification. TCRdb's copy holds only in-frame clones and misses some; the assay was immunoSEQ multiplex PCR. The DNA was the basis for D and trimming; V, J and clone size are from that table. Of approximately 70,000 clones detected, roughly nine tenths appear once; the ten largest clones hold approximately 7%. A Seattle source enrolled patients during active infection and followed them longitudinally. The J segment lost 5 bases and the V segment lost 5 bases, leaving 4 bases of the junction unmatched. The CDR3 loop spans 13 amino acids. Germline values: CDR1 SGHAT, CDR2 FQNNGV. This clone was detected only once.

The source material was peripheral blood. The TCR originated in a man between 35 and 55 years old with COVID-19, enrolled during active disease. The gene calls are TRBV11-2 and TRBJ2-5; the match to TRBD1 covers 8 bases. CDR3 sequence reads: CASSLGQAETQYF. The DNA of the CDR3 is TGTGCCAGCAGCCTGGGACAGGCGGAGACCCAGTACTTC.